This TCR beta chain was captured in a study of shared clonotypes between healthy human individuals. General observations from the study: Naive CD4 clonotype sharing across several donors was 4% to 5.5%. Non-shared clonotypes showed lower generation probabilities than clonotypes common to all four donors. Larger estimated richness was generally seen in naive subsets than in memory subsets.

The split of CD4+ cells yielded CD45RA+ naive and CD45RA-negative memory subsets. Sequencing used immunoSEQ multiplex PCR; TCRdb keeps in-frame clones, though not all of them. The repertoire includes more than 1,200,000 clones, less than 99% of them detected once, and around 0.33% sits in the top ten. A note on this clone: The antigen is undetermined.

The V and J ends lost 4 bases and 7 bases, in that order; junction bases with no gene match: 10. This CDR3 comprises 14 residues. Germline V lookup: CDR1 GTSNPN, CDR2 SVGIG (reference sequence). This chain links TRBV30 with TRBJ1-2, with 9 positions matching TRBD1. The sequencing sample was made of naive CD4+ T cells sorted from blood. Stated subset: CD45RA+ positively selected. The source of this sequence is a young man in good health. The chain's CDR3 is CAWIGPGQGSGYTF. CDR3 nucleotide sequence: TGTGCCTGGATCGGACCGGGACAGGGTAGTGGCTACACCTTC.